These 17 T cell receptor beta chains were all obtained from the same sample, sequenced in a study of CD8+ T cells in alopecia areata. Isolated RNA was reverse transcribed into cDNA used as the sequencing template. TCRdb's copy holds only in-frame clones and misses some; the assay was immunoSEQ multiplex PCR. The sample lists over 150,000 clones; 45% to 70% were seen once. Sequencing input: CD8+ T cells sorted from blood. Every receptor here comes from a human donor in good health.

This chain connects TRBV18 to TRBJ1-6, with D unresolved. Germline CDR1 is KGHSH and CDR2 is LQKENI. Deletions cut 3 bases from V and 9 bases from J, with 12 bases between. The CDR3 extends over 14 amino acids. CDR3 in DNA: TGTGCCAGCTCACCGGGAGACATATCTTCACCCCTCCACTTT. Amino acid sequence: CASSPGDISSPLHF.

The DNA of the CDR3 is TGCGCCAGCAGATGGACTAGCGGGGGATACGAGCAGTACTTC. Protein sequence: CASRWTSGGYEQYF. The genes are TRBV5-1 and TRBJ2-7; 13 nucleotides align to TRBD2. Germline V gives CDR1 SGHRS, CDR2 YFSETQ. The CDR3 runs to 14 residues. With V trimmed by 5 bases and J by 4 bases, 3 bases remained unmatched.

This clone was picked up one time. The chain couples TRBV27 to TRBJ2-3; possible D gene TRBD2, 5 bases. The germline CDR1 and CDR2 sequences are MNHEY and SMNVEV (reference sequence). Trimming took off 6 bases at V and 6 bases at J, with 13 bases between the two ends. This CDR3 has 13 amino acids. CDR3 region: CASSRGPFDTQYF. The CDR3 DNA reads TGTGCCAGCAGCCGAGGGCCATTTGATACGCAGTATTTT.

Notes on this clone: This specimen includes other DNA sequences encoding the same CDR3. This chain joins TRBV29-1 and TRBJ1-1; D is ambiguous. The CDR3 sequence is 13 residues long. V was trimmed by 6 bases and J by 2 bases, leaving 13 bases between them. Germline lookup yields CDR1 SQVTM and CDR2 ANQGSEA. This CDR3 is CSVEGGGNTEAFF. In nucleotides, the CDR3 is TGCAGCGTCGAGGGTGGAGGAAACACTGAAGCTTTCTTT.

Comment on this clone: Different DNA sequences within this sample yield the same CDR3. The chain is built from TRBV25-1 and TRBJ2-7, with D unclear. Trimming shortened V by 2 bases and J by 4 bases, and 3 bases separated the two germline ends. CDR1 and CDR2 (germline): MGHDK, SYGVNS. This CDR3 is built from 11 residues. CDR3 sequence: CASSEGYEQYF. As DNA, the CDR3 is TGTGCCAGCAGTGAAGGGTACGAGCAGTACTTC.

The CDR3 loop reads CASSQRGGDNEQFF. The CDR3 coding sequence is TGCGCCAGCAGCCAAAGGGGGGGGGACAATGAGCAGTTCTTC. This chain joins TRBV4-1 and TRBJ2-1, with a tentative D call TRBD2 (7 bases). Trimming cost V 2 bases and J 5 bases, with 10 bases left between them. The germline CDR1 and CDR2 sequences are MGHRA and YSYEKL. The CDR3 covers 14 residues.

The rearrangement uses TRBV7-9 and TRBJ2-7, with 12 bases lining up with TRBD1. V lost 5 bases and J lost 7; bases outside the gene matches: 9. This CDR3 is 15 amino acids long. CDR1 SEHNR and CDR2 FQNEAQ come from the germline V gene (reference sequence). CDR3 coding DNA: TGTGCCAGCAGCCCGCTGGGACAGGGGGCCAAGGAGCAGTACTTC. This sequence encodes CASSPLGQGAKEQYF.

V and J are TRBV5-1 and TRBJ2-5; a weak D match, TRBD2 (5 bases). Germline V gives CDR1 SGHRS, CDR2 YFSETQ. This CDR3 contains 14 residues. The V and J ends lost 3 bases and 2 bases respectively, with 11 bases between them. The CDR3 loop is CASSWTGLQETQYF. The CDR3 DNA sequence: TGCGCCAGCAGCTGGACGGGGTTACAAGAGACCCAGTACTTC.

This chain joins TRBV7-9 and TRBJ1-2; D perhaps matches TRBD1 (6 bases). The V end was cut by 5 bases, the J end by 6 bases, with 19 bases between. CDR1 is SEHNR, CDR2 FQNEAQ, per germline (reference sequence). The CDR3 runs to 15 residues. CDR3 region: CASSPSSGVGNGYTF. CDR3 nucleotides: TGTGCCAGCAGCCCCTCCTCAGGGGTTGGGAATGGCTACACCTTC.

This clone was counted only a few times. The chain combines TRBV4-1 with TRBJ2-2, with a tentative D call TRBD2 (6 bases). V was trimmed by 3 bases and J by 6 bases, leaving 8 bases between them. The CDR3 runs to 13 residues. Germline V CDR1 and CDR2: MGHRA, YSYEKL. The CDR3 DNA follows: TGCGCCAGCAGCCACGGGGGTCCCGGGGAGCTGTTTTTT. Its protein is CASSHGGPGELFF.

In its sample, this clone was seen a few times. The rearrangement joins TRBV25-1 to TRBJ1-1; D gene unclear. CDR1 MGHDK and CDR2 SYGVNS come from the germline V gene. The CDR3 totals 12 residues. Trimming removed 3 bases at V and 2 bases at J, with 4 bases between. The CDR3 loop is CASSDRNTEAFF. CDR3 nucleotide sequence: TGTGCCAGCAGTGACAGAAACACTGAAGCTTTCTTT.

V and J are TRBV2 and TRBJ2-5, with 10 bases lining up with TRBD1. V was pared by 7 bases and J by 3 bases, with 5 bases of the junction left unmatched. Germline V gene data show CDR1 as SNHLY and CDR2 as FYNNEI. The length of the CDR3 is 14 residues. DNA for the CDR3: TGTGCCAGCAATCCCGGGACAGGGGAAGAGACCCAGTACTTC. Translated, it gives CASNPGTGEETQYF.

Here the CDR3 DNA reads TGTGCCAGCAGCTTGGGACTAGCGGGAGAGGACGCCGGGGAGCTGTTTTTT. Protein: CASSLGLAGEDAGELFF. V gene TRBV7-9 combines with J gene TRBJ2-2; 14 bases align to TRBD2. Germline lookup yields CDR1 SEHNR and CDR2 FQNEAQ (reference sequence). There are 17 residues in the CDR3. J gave up 6 bases and V 3 bases, and 6 bases lay outside the gene matches.

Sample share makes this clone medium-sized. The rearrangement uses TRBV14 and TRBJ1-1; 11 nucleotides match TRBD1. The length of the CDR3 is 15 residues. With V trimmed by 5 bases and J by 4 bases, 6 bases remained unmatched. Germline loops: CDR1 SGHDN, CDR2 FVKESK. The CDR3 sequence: CASSGQGAVSTEAFF. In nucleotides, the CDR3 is TGTGCCAGCAGCGGACAGGGGGCTGTGAGCACTGAAGCTTTCTTT.

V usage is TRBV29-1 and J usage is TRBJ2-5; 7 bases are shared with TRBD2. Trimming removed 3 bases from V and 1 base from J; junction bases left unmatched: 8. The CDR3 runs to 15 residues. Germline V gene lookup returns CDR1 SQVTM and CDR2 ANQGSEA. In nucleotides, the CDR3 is TGCAGCGTTGACCGTGGGAGGGGAACCCAAGAGACCCAGTACTTC. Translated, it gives CSVDRGRGTQETQYF.

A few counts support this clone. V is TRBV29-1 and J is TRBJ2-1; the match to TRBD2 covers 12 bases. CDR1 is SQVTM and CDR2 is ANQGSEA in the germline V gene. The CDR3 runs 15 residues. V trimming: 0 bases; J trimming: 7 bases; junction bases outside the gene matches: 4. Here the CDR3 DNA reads TGCAGCGTTGAAGATGGACTAGCGGGGATGAATGAGCAGTTCTTC. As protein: CSVEDGLAGMNEQFF.

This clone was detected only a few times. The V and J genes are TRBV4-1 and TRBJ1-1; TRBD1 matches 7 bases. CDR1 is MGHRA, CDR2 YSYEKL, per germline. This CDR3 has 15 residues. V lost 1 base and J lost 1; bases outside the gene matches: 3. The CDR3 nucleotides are TGCGCCAGCAGCCAAGCCGGGGACAGGAACACTGAAGCTTTCTTT. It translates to CASSQAGDRNTEAFF.